This entry describes one T cell receptor (beta chain). Its antigen remains unknown. The record originates from a study of blood T cells in healthy people across ages. Germline loops: CDR1 SGHAT, CDR2 FQNNGV. CDR3 size: 14 residues. V lost 7 bases and J 5 bases, leaving 15 bases between the germline ends. It was with a sample-barcoded 5' primer and a J-beta primer mix that a second PCR of about 6 to 11 cycles was run. At least 2.5 million CDR3-containing paired-end reads were obtained per sample. TCRdb re-called the 5' RACE reads through MiXCR, storing one row per CDR3 protein. The sample consists of 650,000 to 900,000 distinct CDR3 sequences, 60% to 80% of them appearing once. General study findings and limits: The study found TCR beta diversity correlated strongly with naive T cell percentage. Per million T cells, TCR beta diversity dropped roughly linearly as age increased.

The receptor was isolated from a man aged 30-40 years in good health. Input material: blood. The V call is TRBV11-2, the J call TRBJ2-1; D unresolved. DNA of the CDR3: TGTGCCAGCACCACGCGAAACAGCAACAATGAGCAGTTCTTC. It translates to CASTTRNSNNEQFF.